The 9 T cell receptor beta chains given below trace back to one sample, sequenced in a study of blood T cell repertoires in COVID-19. Generated by immunoSEQ multiplex PCR, the TCRdb table keeps only in-frame clones and is missing some. The sample carries about 220,000 clones, around 91% recorded once. The sample was PBMCs or T cells enriched from blood (not recorded which). These receptors were taken from a woman aged 18-29 years in a cohort exposed to, infected with or recovered from COVID-19 (not recorded which).

This clone has a single count. The rearrangement joins TRBV7-8 to TRBJ2-1, with 11 bases that match TRBD2. The CDR3 loop spans 16 amino acids. The ends lost 2 bases at V and 4 bases at J; junction bases unmatched: 4. Germline V gene sequence: CDR1 SGHVS, CDR2 FQNEAQ. CDR3 DNA: TGTGCCAGCAGCTTAAGAACTAGCGGGGGATACAATGAGCAGTTCTTC. This codes for CASSLRTSGGYNEQFF.

The V call is TRBV11-2, the J call TRBJ1-5; D is undetermined. CDR3 size: 13 residues. Trimming left V 6 bases short and J 6 bases short, with 12 bases between. Germline V gene data show CDR1 as SGHAT and CDR2 as FQNNGV. The CDR3 DNA sequence: TGTGCCAGCAGTCCGGGGTTAACTCAGCCCCAGCATTTT. This sequence encodes CASSPGLTQPQHF.

This sequence joins TRBV5-1 and TRBJ1-5; no firm D call. The CDR3 is 13 amino acids. The V gene's germline CDR1 is SGHRS and CDR2 YFSETQ. The ends were cut back, 4 bases at V and 8 bases at J, with 13 bases in the middle. The CDR3 nucleotides are TGCGCCAGCAGCCTCGGGGTGAGTGAGCCCCAGCATTTT. Protein sequence: CASSLGVSEPQHF. Filled out from reference TRBV5-1 and TRBJ1-5, the complete variable domain reads KAGVTQTPRYLIKTRGQQVTLSCSPISGHRSVSWYQQTPGQGLQFLFEYFSETQRNKGNFPGRFSGRQFSNSRSEMNVSTLELGDSALYLCASSLGVSEPQHFGDGTRLSIL.

This clone occurred many times. The V gene is TRBV5-1, the J gene TRBJ2-7; 9 bases are shared with TRBD1. Germline V gives CDR1 SGHRS, CDR2 YFSETQ. CDR3 length: 16 amino acids. V lost 5 bases to trimming and J lost 3 bases; unmatched junction nucleotides: 12. CDR3 DNA: TGCGCCAGCAGGGACCTCGCCCCGGGACAGGGCTACGAGCAGTACTTC. This gives the protein CASRDLAPGQGYEQYF. The entire variable domain, with the rest obtained from reference TRBV5-1 and TRBJ2-7, is as follows: KAGVTQTPRYLIKTRGQQVTLSCSPISGHRSVSWYQQTPGQGLQFLFEYFSETQRNKGNFPGRFSGRQFSNSRSEMNVSTLELGDSALYLCASRDLAPGQGYEQYFGPGTRLTVT.

This chain's CDR3 is CASSLSGETEAFF. The CDR3 nucleotides read TGTGCCAGCAGCCTTTCGGGGGAGACAGAAGCTTTCTTT. The rearrangement uses TRBV13 and TRBJ1-1; TRBD1 might be the D (5 bases). This CDR3 has 13 residues. The germline V and J ends were trimmed by 5 bases and 8 bases, with 15 bases remaining between them. Germline-derived CDR1 and CDR2 are PRHDT and FYEKMQ (reference sequence).

This rearrangement joins TRBV5-6 to TRBJ1-1; D is unclear. V was pared by 4 bases and J by 3 bases, with 7 bases between. The CDR3 consists of 12 residues. Germline loops: CDR1 SGHDT, CDR2 YYEEEE. CDR3 protein: CASSLPHTEAFF. As DNA, the CDR3 is TGTGCCAGCAGCCTACCCCACACTGAAGCTTTCTTT.

V and J are TRBV4-1 and TRBJ1-4, with 8 bases aligning to TRBD1. The V segment lost 0 bases and the J segment 8 bases; nucleotides outside the gene matches: 14. The CDR3 totals 18 residues. Per the germline V gene, CDR1 is MGHRA and CDR2 is YSYEKL. CDR3 amino acids: CASSQERTPRTGMEKLFF. CDR3 nucleotides: TGCGCCAGCAGCCAAGAAAGAACACCTCGGACAGGGATGGAAAAACTGTTTTTT.

V and J are TRBV10-3 and TRBJ1-2; D uncertain. The CDR3 has 13 amino acids. Germline V CDR1 and CDR2: ENHRY, SYGVKD. The ends were cut back, 6 bases at V and 1 base at J, with 9 bases in the middle. CDR3 in DNA: TGTGCCATCAGGGCAGATATTAACTATGGCTACACCTTC. The encoded protein is CAIRADINYGYTF.

The chain combines TRBV18 with TRBJ1-6; TRBD1 might be the D (6 bases). V was clipped by 3 bases and J by 10 bases, with 16 bases between them. Germline V CDR1 and CDR2: KGHSH, LQKENI. This CDR3 comprises 15 residues. This CDR3 reads CASSPAGDVESPLHF. The CDR3, as DNA: TGTGCCAGCTCACCGGCAGGGGATGTGGAATCACCCCTCCACTTT. Together with reference TRBV18 and TRBJ1-6, the CDR3 gives the full variable domain: NAGVMQNPRHLVRRRGQEARLRCSPMKGHSHVYWYRQLPEEGLKFMVYLQKENIIDESGMPKERFSAEFPKEGPSILRIQQVVRGDSAAYFCASSPAGDVESPLHFGNGTRLTVT.